These T cell receptor beta chains were read from a single sample in a study of cytomegalovirus exposure and HLA in healthy donors. The method was immunoSEQ multiplex PCR; TCRdb's version includes in-frame clones alone and lacks a portion of them. The sample gives more than 95,000 clones, around 15% of which show up once; around 0.83% is in the top ten. Sequencing used PBMCs. Every receptor here comes from a female donor in good health and CMV-seronegative. CDR3s include the opening cysteine and the closing phenylalanine or tryptophan. D genes are given only for firm matches. Size is omitted from some rows. Given values are once, few, many or a class for expanded clones.

v_call	j_call	d_call	clone_size	cdr3_nt	cdr3_aa
TRBV19	TRBJ1-6	NA	NA	TGTGCCAGCGGACTCAAATCCTATAATTCACCCCTCCACTTT	CASGLKSYNSPLHF
TRBV5-1	TRBJ2-5	TRBD1	few	TGCGCCAGCAGCAGCGGGACAGGGGGCAAAGAGACCCAGTACTTC	CASSSGTGGKETQYF
TRBV5-1	TRBJ1-2	NA	NA	TGCGCCAGCAGCTTGGAAGGGAACAGGGTTGGAGACGGCTACACCTTC	CASSLEGNRVGDGYTF
TRBV7-9	TRBJ1-1	NA	NA	TGTGCCAGCAGATTCCAAGCTGGTCAAATTGGGAACACTGAAGCTTTCTTT	CASRFQAGQIGNTEAFF
TRBV9	TRBJ1-4	TRBD1	NA	TGTGCCAGCAGCGTAGGGGACAGGGATAATGAAAAACTGTTTTTT	CASSVGDRDNEKLFF
TRBV30	TRBJ2-1	NA	NA	TGTGCCTGGAGTCGCCAGGGAAACAATGAGCAGTTCTTC	CAWSRQGNNEQFF
TRBV29-1	TRBJ2-5	NA	few	TGCAGCGTTAGAGCGGAGACCCAGTACTTC	CSVRAETQYF
TRBV7-9	TRBJ2-7	NA	few	TGTGCCAGCAGCTTAGCTGGGGGGGGCAGCTCCTACGAGCAGTACTTC	CASSLAGGGSSYEQYF
TRBV4-1	TRBJ2-5	TRBD2	NA	TGCGCCAGCAGCCAAGATTGGGCAGCGGGAGGTTTCGAGGAGACCCAGTACTTC	CASSQDWAAGGFEETQYF
TRBV7-2	TRBJ2-7	TRBD2	NA	TGTGCCAGCAGCCACAGACTAGCGGGGAACTACGAGCAGTACTTC	CASSHRLAGNYEQYF
TRBV10-2	TRBJ2-2	TRBD2	NA	TGCGCCAGCACGGGGGGTGCAAGCACCGGGGAGCTGTTTTTT	CASTGGASTGELFF
TRBV4-1	TRBJ1-2	NA	NA	TGCGCCAGCAGCCAGAGAAGCTTCCGGGGCTACACCTTC	CASSQRSFRGYTF
TRBV2	TRBJ2-1	TRBD1	few	TGTGCCAGCAGTGAAAGGGGGACAGGGCGGAATGAGCAGTTCTTC	CASSERGTGRNEQFF
TRBV7-2	TRBJ1-6	NA	NA	TGTGCCAGCAGCTTAGTGGGTGGAGGGCGGCCCCTCCACTTT	CASSLVGGGRPLHF
TRBV10-3	TRBJ2-5	NA	few	TGTGCCATCAGTGGGTCCCGGGGCCAAGAGACCCAGTACTTC	CAISGSRGQETQYF
TRBV18	TRBJ2-3	TRBD1	NA	TGTGCCAGCTCACCCGGGACAGGGGGCACAGATACGCAGTATTTT	CASSPGTGGTDTQYF
TRBV18	TRBJ1-1	TRBD1	few	TGTGCCAGCTCACCTTCTTCGACCGGGACAGGGACTGAAGCTTTCTTT	CASSPSSTGTGTEAFF
TRBV10-3	TRBJ2-7	TRBD2	NA	TGTGCCATCAGTGAGGGTGTCGGGCGGGAGGGCATTTACGAGCAGTACTTC	CAISEGVGREGIYEQYF
TRBV9	TRBJ2-1	NA	NA	TGTGCCAGCGGGATAGCGGACTCCTACAATGAGCAGTTCTTC	CASGIADSYNEQFF
TRBV30	TRBJ2-6	NA	NA	TGTGCCTGGGGATCGGGGGTCCCTTCTGGGGCCAACGTCCTGACTTTC	CAWGSGVPSGANVLTF
TRBV18	TRBJ1-2	NA	NA	TGTGCCAGCTCTTCAGCCACTCCCGACACCGTAGTCGGCTACACCTTC	CASSSATPDTVVGYTF
TRBV7-9	TRBJ2-7	NA	NA	TGTGCCAGCAGCAAAGAAGGTACAGGGAAGGCGAAGCAGTACTTC	CASSKEGTGKAKQYF
TRBV4-2	TRBJ2-3	NA	NA	TGTGCCAGCAGCCAAGACAGGGCCCTAGGGACAGATACGCAGTATTTT	CASSQDRALGTDTQYF
TRBV4-3	TRBJ1-1	NA	NA	TGCGCCAGCAGCCGAGGGACTGAGAACACTGAAGCTTTCTTT	CASSRGTENTEAFF
TRBV27	TRBJ2-3	NA	few	TGTGCCAGCAGTTACGGGTACACAGATACGCAGTATTTT	CASSYGYTDTQYF
TRBV6-6	TRBJ1-3	TRBD1	NA	TGTGCCAGCAGTTTGACAGGGGCCGGAAACACCATATATTTT	CASSLTGAGNTIYF
TRBV6-5	TRBJ2-3	NA	NA	TGTGCCAGCAGTTTGAGGTTTCGCATGACAGATACGCAGTATTTT	CASSLRFRMTDTQYF
TRBV6-1	TRBJ1-5	NA	few	TGTGCCAGCAGCAGGGCTCCTCAGCCCCAGCATTTT	CASSRAPQPQHF
TRBV5-1	TRBJ2-2	TRBD2	NA	TGCGCCAGCAGCTTTGGCGGGGGACTAGCGGGAGCCGGGGAGCTGTTTTTT	CASSFGGGLAGAGELFF
TRBV19	TRBJ2-2	TRBD2	once	TGTGCCAGTAGTAGACTAACTAGCGGGTGGAACACCGGGGAGCTGTTTTTT	CASSRLTSGWNTGELFF
TRBV9	TRBJ1-4	NA	NA	TGTGCCAGCAGCGTAGGGTACAGGGATCGTGAAAAACTGTTTTTT	CASSVGYRDREKLFF
TRBV13	TRBJ2-7	NA	NA	TGTGCCAGCAGCTCCCGGGATCGCGAGCAGTACTTC	CASSSRDREQYF
TRBV4-3	TRBJ2-5	NA	few	TGCGCCAGCAGCCAAGATAGGGACTCTTGGGAGACCCAGTACTTC	CASSQDRDSWETQYF
TRBV27	TRBJ1-2	NA	few	TGTGCCAGCAGTTTTACAGGGATAGCTAACTATGGCTACACCTTC	CASSFTGIANYGYTF
TRBV11-2	TRBJ1-4	NA	few	TGTGCCAGCAGCCTAGAGGCAGGGGAAGGTGAAAAACTGTTTTTT	CASSLEAGEGEKLFF
TRBV29-1	TRBJ2-6	NA	NA	TGCAGCGCTCCCACAGGCTCTGGGGCCAACGTCCTGACTTTC	CSAPTGSGANVLTF